Presented here are 22 T cell receptor beta chains from one specimen sequenced in a study of T cell responses to AZD1222 COVID-19 vaccine (dated by TCRdb to the early 2020s). Read against the paper, the sample's time point label means: about 28 days (+/-7) after the second vaccine dose. Library method: the immunoSEQ multiplex PCR assay. Entries here come from immuneACCESS through TCRdb and include only in-frame sequences with V and J called. Some clones fail to appear in such tables; in the studies checked, an unresolved V gene covers under half of the shortfall, and the cause of the remainder is unknown. Across this sample there are around 80,000 clones, with approximately 90% seen only once. The ten largest clones capture roughly 8% of the sample. The sample consisted of peripheral blood, taken 28 days after the second AZD1222 dose. Every receptor here comes from an adult who received the AZD1222 COVID-19 vaccine.

The chain employs TRBV12-3 or TRBV12-4 and TRBJ1-5; D possibly corresponds to TRBD1 (5 bases). The CDR3 is made up of 13 amino acids. The V end lost 2 bases, the J end lost 4 bases, and 6 bases lay between the germline ends. CDR3 bases: TGTGCCAGCAGTTTAACAGGAAATCAGCCCCAGCATTTT. Protein sequence: CASSLTGNQPQHF.

This chain joins TRBV27 and TRBJ2-1, with TRBD2 matching 7 bases. Germline V CDR1 and CDR2: MNHEY, SMNVEV (reference sequence). The CDR3 runs 15 residues. V lost 3 bases, J lost 4 bases, and 6 bases stayed unmatched. DNA for the CDR3: TGTGCCAGCAGTTTGGAGGGAGGGAGGTACAATGAGCAGTTCTTC. It is translated as CASSLEGGRYNEQFF.

The chain uses TRBV5-1 and TRBJ2-7; TRBD2 matches 11 bases. The CDR3 length is 16 residues. The germline gives CDR1 SGHRS, CDR2 YFSETQ. V shed 1 base, J shed 1 base, and the junction held 4 bases outside the gene matches. CDR3 protein: CASSLQLAGDSYEQYF. CDR3 DNA: TGCGCCAGCAGCTTGCAACTAGCGGGGGATTCCTACGAGCAGTACTTC. The complete variable domain, with remaining parts taken from reference TRBV5-1 and TRBJ2-7, reads KAGVTQTPRYLIKTRGQQVTLSCSPISGHRSVSWYQQTPGQGLQFLFEYFSETQRNKGNFPGRFSGRQFSNSRSEMNVSTLELGDSALYLCASSLQLAGDSYEQYFGPGTRLTVT.

V gene TRBV6-1 combines with J gene TRBJ2-5; 7 bases match TRBD1. V lost 1 base and J lost 7; bases outside the gene matches: 3. The CDR3 extends over 13 amino acids. Looked up from germline, CDR1 is MNHNS and CDR2 is SASEGT. The CDR3 coding sequence is TGTGCCAGCAGTGAAGACAGGGGAGCGACCCAGTACTTC. Encoded protein: CASSEDRGATQYF.

The gene calls are TRBV28 and TRBJ1-3; D is ambiguous. V dropped 4 bases and J dropped 15 bases, with 16 bases sitting between them. Germline loops: CDR1 MDHEN, CDR2 SYDVKM. The CDR3 sequence is 12 residues long. The DNA of the CDR3 is TGTGCCAGCAGTTCTCCGACTCAATCGGGATATTTT. It translates to CASSSPTQSGYF.

This chain connects TRBV7-2 to TRBJ1-5, with D unclear. In germline, CDR1 is SGHTA, CDR2 FQGNSA. This CDR3 contains 15 residues. The V and J ends lost 1 base and 2 bases respectively, with 9 bases between them. For the CDR3, the DNA is TGTGCCAGCAGCTTAGAGAGCCGGGGCAATCAGCCCCAGCATTTT. Its translation: CASSLESRGNQPQHF. Full variable domain (remainder filled in from reference TRBV7-2 and TRBJ1-5): GAGVSQSPSNKVTEKGKDVELRCDPISGHTALYWYRQSLGQGLEFLIYFQGNSAPDKSGLPSDRFSAERTGGSVSTLTIQRTQQEDSAVYLCASSLESRGNQPQHFGDGTRLSIL.

The CDR3: CASSHGRRNEQFF. The CDR3 DNA is TGTGCCAGCAGCCATGGACGGAGGAATGAGCAGTTCTTC. This chain joins TRBV3-1 (or the pseudogene TRBV3-2) and TRBJ2-1, with a possible D match to TRBD2 (5 bases). The germline gives CDR1 LGHDT, CDR2 YNNKEL (reference sequence). The CDR3 sequence is 13 residues long. V lost 3 bases, J lost 7 bases, and 10 bases lay in between.

The genes are TRBV5-4 and TRBJ2-7; 8 bases are shared with TRBD2. With 4 bases clipped from V and 3 bases from J, the junction kept 6 bases outside the gene matches. Germline CDR1 SGHNT, CDR2 YYREEE (reference sequence). The CDR3 has 14 residues. CDR3 protein: CASSRSGSSYEQYF. In DNA form, the CDR3 reads TGTGCCAGCAGCCGAAGCGGGAGCAGCTACGAGCAGTACTTC.

This chain connects TRBV25-1 to TRBJ2-1; weak D call: TRBD2 (7 bases). Trimming took off 5 bases at V and 4 bases at J, with 18 bases between the two ends. The CDR3 runs to 16 residues. Germline CDR1 MGHDK, CDR2 SYGVNS. CDR3 nucleotide sequence: TGTGCCAGCAGTTCCCCCGGGGGGCTCGGTTACAATGAGCAGTTCTTC. As protein: CASSSPGGLGYNEQFF. Together with reference TRBV25-1 and TRBJ2-1, the CDR3 gives the full variable domain: EADIYQTPRYLVIGTGKKITLECSQTMGHDKMYWYQQDPGMELHLIHYSYGVNSTEKGDLSSESTVSRIRTEHFPLTLESARPSHTSQYLCASSSPGGLGYNEQFFGPGTRLTVL.

The V gene is TRBV10-3, the J gene TRBJ1-4; the D is unclear. V was clipped by 0 bases and J by 2 bases, with 10 bases between them. The CDR3 totals 16 residues. Looked up from germline, CDR1 is ENHRY and CDR2 is SYGVKD. The CDR3 DNA follows: TGTGCCATCAGTGAGTCGTCGGGGAGCACTAATGAAAAACTGTTTTTT. Translating gives CAISESSGSTNEKLFF.

CDR3 nucleotide sequence: TGCAGCGTTGAAGAGGGGAGCACTGAAGCTTTCTTT. It yields the protein CSVEEGSTEAFF. This chain uses TRBV29-1 with TRBJ1-1; no clear D gene. Germline V gene data show CDR1 as SQVTM and CDR2 as ANQGSEA. Trimming pared 0 bases from V and 4 bases from J, leaving 6 bases between. This CDR3 has 12 residues.

J is TRBJ1-2 and V is TRBV2; 8 bases are shared with TRBD1. Per the germline V gene, CDR1 is SNHLY and CDR2 is FYNNEI. CDR3 length equals 14 residues. V was pared by 3 bases and J by 7 bases, with 7 bases of the junction left unmatched. CDR3 residues: CASSEDRARGGYTF. In nucleotides, the CDR3 is TGTGCCAGCAGTGAGGACAGGGCTCGAGGTGGCTACACCTTC.

This CDR3 reads CASSQVVASSYNSPLHF. The CDR3 DNA reads TGTGCCAGCAGCCAAGTCGTGGCGAGCTCCTATAATTCACCCCTCCACTTT. The chain joins TRBV3-1 (or the pseudogene TRBV3-2) to TRBJ1-6; D is ambiguous. CDR1 and CDR2 from the germline V gene are LGHDT and YNNKEL (reference sequence). The V end lost 1 base, the J end lost 0 bases, and 10 bases lay between the germline ends. CDR3 length: 17 amino acids.

The chain has TRBV24-1 and TRBJ1-5; 12 positions match TRBD1. This CDR3 contains 16 residues. Trimming at V came to 5 bases and at J to 3 bases, leaving 4 bases not matched to a gene. CDR1 KGHDR and CDR2 SFDVKD come from the germline V gene. CDR3 amino acids: CATSVGTGGSNQPQHF. The CDR3 nucleotides read TGTGCCACCAGTGTCGGGACAGGGGGCTCCAATCAGCCCCAGCATTTT.

The chain recombines TRBV30 with TRBJ1-6; D is ambiguous. This CDR3 contains 12 residues. The V end lost 2 bases, the J end lost 11 bases, and 10 bases lay between the germline ends. Germline V CDR1 and CDR2: GTSNPN, SVGIG (reference sequence). CDR3 residues: CAWSPQTPPLHF. The CDR3 nucleotides are TGTGCCTGGAGTCCTCAAACCCCACCCCTCCACTTT. Complete variable domain (other parts from reference TRBV30 and TRBJ1-6): SQTIHQWPATLVQPVGSPLSLECTVEGTSNPNLYWYRQAAGRGLQLLFYSVGIGQISSEVPQNLSASRPQDRQFILSSKKLLLSDSGFYLCAWSPQTPPLHFGNGTRLTVT.

The chain is built from TRBV28 and TRBJ1-6; D uncertain. V lost 5 bases, J lost 0 bases, and 8 bases lay in between. The CDR3 runs 15 residues. The germline V gene encodes CDR1 MDHEN and CDR2 SYDVKM. The chain's CDR3 is CASSKGGSYNSPLHF. CDR3 nucleotides: TGTGCCAGCAGTAAAGGCGGCTCCTATAATTCACCCCTCCACTTT.

The chain recombines TRBV18 with TRBJ2-7; possibly TRBD2 for D (5 bases). CDR1 KGHSH and CDR2 LQKENI come from the germline V gene. The CDR3 contains 15 residues. Trimming cost V 3 bases and J 0 bases, with 12 bases left between them. The CDR3 here is CASSPLSGSSYEQYF. DNA for the CDR3: TGTGCCAGCTCACCCCTGTCGGGGAGCTCCTACGAGCAGTACTTC.

The chain combines TRBV7-8 with TRBJ2-7; 11 nucleotides align to TRBD1. Germline assignment: CDR1 SGHVS and CDR2 FQNEAQ. Losses at the gene ends were 3 bases for V and 2 bases for J; bases not matched to a gene: 3. The length of the CDR3 is 15 residues. The CDR3 reads CASSLGTGGPYEQYF. CDR3 sequence (DNA): TGTGCCAGCAGCTTGGGGACAGGGGGACCCTACGAGCAGTACTTC.

The chain has TRBV7-3 and TRBJ2-3, with 10 bases aligning to TRBD1. This CDR3 has 15 residues. Germline V gives CDR1 SGHTA, CDR2 FQGTGA. Unmatched junction bases numbered 6, after V lost 5 bases and J lost 4 bases. Here the CDR3 reads CASSTGTGAADTQYF. Here the CDR3 DNA reads TGTGCCAGCAGCACCGGGACAGGGGCCGCAGATACGCAGTATTTT.

The chain has TRBV6-2 or TRBV6-3 and TRBJ2-3; D not certain. With 5 bases removed from V and 2 bases from J, the gap between germline ends came to 5 bases. The CDR3 is made up of 12 amino acids. Germline assignment: CDR1 MNHEY and CDR2 SVGEGT. The CDR3 DNA follows: TGTGCCAGCAGTCGAAACACAGATACGCAGTATTTT. Its protein product is CASSRNTDTQYF.

This chain joins TRBV5-4 and TRBJ1-3, with TRBD1 as a possible D gene (5 bases). The CDR3 is 14 amino acids. Trimming cost V 4 bases and J 0 bases, with 8 bases left between them. CDR1 and CDR2 (germline): SGHNT, YYREEE (reference sequence). As DNA, the CDR3 is TGTGCCAGCAGCGGGACTAGCTCTGGAAACACCATATATTTT. Its translation: CASSGTSSGNTIYF.

The gene calls are TRBV6-5 and TRBJ2-7; 7 nucleotides line up with TRBD1. The CDR3 consists of 15 residues. Unmatched junction bases numbered 3, after V lost 1 base and J lost 0 bases. Per the germline V gene, CDR1 is MNHEY and CDR2 is SVGAGI. The CDR3 region is CASSYYRDSSYEQYF. CDR3 DNA sequence: TGTGCCAGCAGTTACTACCGGGACAGCTCCTACGAGCAGTACTTC.